A selection of T cell receptor beta chains follows, all from one sample in a study of spatial heterogeneity in lung cancer. One entry per CDR3 protein, called by TCRdb with MiXCR from the 5' RACE reads. Among almost 75,000 distinct CDR3 sequences listed, 13% were seen once. Material: PBMCs, obtained at surgery. The receptors were gathered from a male donor with early-stage non-small cell lung cancer. Each CDR3 is given with its conserved first and last residue.

J gene	V gene	CDR3 protein
TRBJ1-1	TRBV9	CASSVGDRGVGDTEAFF
TRBJ1-2	TRBV10-3	CAISESGGIYGYTF
TRBJ1-1	TRBV11-3	CASSWRGSQRGEAFF
TRBJ2-5	TRBV29-1	CSVPGEAGQETQYF
TRBJ2-7	TRBV25-1	CASSYDYEQYF
TRBJ2-3	TRBV12-3/TRBV12-4	CASSHQAGRSTDTQYF
TRBJ1-2	TRBV20-1	CSARGQAYGYTF
TRBJ2-3	TRBV19	CASSISPGASTDTQYF
TRBJ2-7	TRBV19	CASSLSTGGVVNEQYF
TRBJ2-1	TRBV6-4	CASSADESYNEQFF
TRBJ2-7	TRBV10-3	CAISPGQGFDEQYF
TRBJ2-3	TRBV19	CASSILQGGTDTQYF
TRBJ2-2	TRBV19	CASSHRGLFSRTGELFF